These T cell receptor beta chains were read from a single sample in a study of beta chain features in type 1 diabetes. Here immunoSEQ multiplex PCR was the method, and the copy in TCRdb shows in-frame clones only, minus some. There are hundreds of thousands of clones in the sample; 30% occur only once, and 0.05% to 0.065% lies in the top ten. Sequences were obtained from naive CD4+ T cells from blood. These receptors all come from a man between 18 and 35 years old in good health. The CDR3 runs from the conserved cysteine through the conserved F or W. The order of the fields is clone size, V gene, D gene, J gene, CDR3 DNA, CDR3 protein. The D gene is left open where the match is weak. Clone size is stated in some rows and not others, as once, few, many or a class when expanded.

few	TRBV5-1	-	TRBJ2-7	TGCGCCAGCAGCTTGGATGGCGGAAGATCCTACGAGCAGTACTTC	CASSLDGGRSYEQYF
few	TRBV4-1	-	TRBJ2-1	TGCGCCAGCAGCCAACCACGTGAGGGGGTACGCGAGCAGTTCTTC	CASSQPREGVREQFF
-	TRBV7-2	TRBD2	TRBJ2-1	TGTGCCAGCAGCTTATCGGTGAATAGCGGGAGGGTAATGTTCTTC	CASSLSVNSGRVMFF
-	TRBV2	-	TRBJ2-5	TGTGCCAGCAGTGTTCAGTCGAAAGAGACCCAGTACTTC	CASSVQSKETQYF
-	TRBV2	-	TRBJ2-7	TGTGCCAGCAGGGGGCCGAGCTCCTACGAGCAGTACTTC	CASRGPSSYEQYF
-	TRBV19	TRBD2	TRBJ2-5	TGTGCCAGTAGCGGGAGGCGTGGGGAGACCCAGTACTTC	CASSGRRGETQYF
-	TRBV5-1	-	TRBJ2-2	TGCGCCAGCAGCCCTATACAGGGATCGAACACCGGGGAGCTGTTTTTT	CASSPIQGSNTGELFF
-	TRBV7-9	TRBD1	TRBJ2-5	TGTGCCAGCAGCTTAGCCCAGGGGGCACAAGAGACCCAGTACTTC	CASSLAQGAQETQYF
few	TRBV18	-	TRBJ2-5	TGTGCCAGCTCACCCCGTGGGCAAAACGAAGAGACCCAGTACTTC	CASSPRGQNEETQYF
few	TRBV2	TRBD1	TRBJ1-4	TGTGCCAGCAGTGGACAGGGTGCAACTAATGAAAAACTGTTTTTT	CASSGQGATNEKLFF
-	TRBV7-2	-	TRBJ2-5	TGTGCCAGCAGCTTAGCTGTGGTAGCAGAGACCCAGTACTTC	CASSLAVVAETQYF
-	TRBV5-1	TRBD2	TRBJ2-1	TGCGCCAGCAGCTTCCAACTAGCGGGAGGGGACTACAATGAGCAGTTCTTC	CASSFQLAGGDYNEQFF
few	TRBV25-1	-	TRBJ2-1	TGTGCCAGCAGTGAACAGCTGGGCAATGAGCAGTTCTTC	CASSEQLGNEQFF
-	TRBV30	-	TRBJ2-7	TGTGCCTGGAGTGTAGGACAGCCCCACCAGTACTTC	CAWSVGQPHQYF
few	TRBV28	-	TRBJ2-1	TGTGCCAGCAGTCCTCCGCGCTCCTACAATGAGCAGTTCTTC	CASSPPRSYNEQFF
-	TRBV10-1	-	TRBJ2-3	TGCGCCAGCAGTGAGCCCGTGGGTCCAGATACGCAGTATTTT	CASSEPVGPDTQYF
-	TRBV2	TRBD2	TRBJ2-1	TGTGCCAGCAGTGAGGGCCTAGCGGGAGGGGGATATGAGCAGTTCTTC	CASSEGLAGGGYEQFF
-	TRBV30	-	TRBJ1-4	TGTGCCTGGAGGGCCGACTCGAATGAAAAACTGTTTTTT	CAWRADSNEKLFF
-	TRBV5-1	TRBD1	TRBJ2-3	TGCGCCAGCAGCCCCGGGACAGGAGCCACAGATACGCAGTATTTT	CASSPGTGATDTQYF
-	TRBV7-2	TRBD2	TRBJ2-3	TGTGCCAGCAGCTTCCCGGCCGGGACTAGTATTGACACAGATACGCAGTATTTT	CASSFPAGTSIDTDTQYF
-	TRBV18	TRBD1	TRBJ2-5	TGTGCCAGCTCACCGGGACAGGGGAAAGAGACCCAGTACTTC	CASSPGQGKETQYF
few	TRBV10-3	TRBD2	TRBJ2-1	TGTGCCATCAGTGAACTAGCGGGAGTTATGGAGCAGTTCTTC	CAISELAGVMEQFF
few	TRBV29-1	TRBD1	TRBJ1-1	TGCAGCGTGGGGACAGGGCTTTCCACTGAAGCTTTCTTT	CSVGTGLSTEAFF
-	TRBV5-1	-	TRBJ2-1	TGCGCCAGCAGTCCGTTGGGCGGCAATGAGCAGTTCTTC	CASSPLGGNEQFF
-	TRBV20-1	-	TRBJ2-7	TGCAGTGCTAGCGGCGACGAGCAGTACTTC	CSASGDEQYF
once	TRBV4-2	TRBD2	TRBJ2-5	TGTGCCAGCAGCCAAGATCGGGGGGTACAAGAGACCCAGTACTTC	CASSQDRGVQETQYF
few	TRBV14	TRBD2	TRBJ2-5	TGTGCCAGCAGCCAGAGGGACTATTACCAAGAGACCCAGTACTTC	CASSQRDYYQETQYF
few	TRBV30	-	TRBJ1-2	TGTGCCTGGAGTGTACGTCGGAGGAGCTATGGCTACACCTTC	CAWSVRRRSYGYTF
few	TRBV9	-	TRBJ1-1	TGTGCCAGCAGCCAAATCTCGCGGGTTACTGAAGCTTTCTTT	CASSQISRVTEAFF
-	TRBV7-2	-	TRBJ2-5	TGTGCCAGCAGCAGATTAGGGGAGACCCAGTACTTC	CASSRLGETQYF
-	TRBV25-1	-	TRBJ1-4	TGTGCCAGCAGTGGTGGTAGGGGAGGGGCCGGTGAAAAACTGTTTTTT	CASSGGRGGAGEKLFF
-	TRBV10-3	-	TRBJ2-4	TGTGCCATCAGTGAAATGGATGGAAACATTCAGTATTTC	CAISEMDGNIQYF
few	TRBV7-3	-	TRBJ2-1	TGTGCCAGCAGCTTGAGCGGGTACTCCTACAATGAGCAGTTCTTC	CASSLSGYSYNEQFF
few	TRBV6-1	-	TRBJ1-1	TGTGCCAGCAGTGAATCGGCATCTGTGGCTTTCTTT	CASSESASVAFF
-	TRBV5-4	TRBD2	TRBJ2-7	TGTGCCAGCAGCTTTAGCGGGAGGGAGCGCGAGCAGTACTTC	CASSFSGREREQYF
-	TRBV5-4	-	TRBJ1-1	TGTGCCAGCAGCCAGGTGAACACTGAAGCTTTCTTT	CASSQVNTEAFF
few	TRBV28	TRBD1	TRBJ2-3	TGTGCCAGCAGTCCGCTCGGACAGGGAGTGACAGATACGCAGTATTTT	CASSPLGQGVTDTQYF
few	TRBV19	TRBD1	TRBJ2-1	TGTGCCAGTAGAAGACAGGGAAATTACAATGAGCAGTTCTTC	CASRRQGNYNEQFF
-	TRBV30	TRBD2	TRBJ2-7	TGTGCCTGGTCCAAGGGACTAGAGTACGAGCAGTACTTC	CAWSKGLEYEQYF
-	TRBV28	-	TRBJ2-7	TGTGCCAGCAGTTCTGGACAGTCCTACGAGCAGTACTTC	CASSSGQSYEQYF
-	TRBV15	-	TRBJ1-1	TGTGCCACCAGCCCAGGAGTGAACACTGAAGCTTTCTTT	CATSPGVNTEAFF
-	TRBV29-1	TRBD2	TRBJ2-2	TGCAGCGTTCAAAGCGGGGGAGTCACCGGGGAGCTGTTTTTT	CSVQSGGVTGELFF
few	TRBV7-2	-	TRBJ1-2	TGTGCCAGCAGCTCCCAGGGATATGGCTACACCTTC	CASSSQGYGYTF
-	TRBV7-9	TRBD1	TRBJ2-5	TGTGCCAGCAGCTCCTGGGACAGGGTACGAGAGACCCAGTACTTC	CASSSWDRVRETQYF
few	TRBV18	-	TRBJ2-3	TGTGCCAGCTCATCTGACACCTTGCGGACGCAGTATTTT	CASSSDTLRTQYF
-	TRBV5-1	TRBD2	TRBJ2-1	TGCGCCAGCAGCCCAGAGACTAGCGGGAGTAGGAATGAGCAGTTCTTC	CASSPETSGSRNEQFF
few	TRBV10-3	-	TRBJ2-3	TGTGCCATCAGTGAGACTAAGGAGGGCTGGGGCACAGATACGCAGTATTTT	CAISETKEGWGTDTQYF
few	TRBV30	TRBD2	TRBJ2-1	TGTGCCTGGAGTGTTAGCGAACTAGCGGGAGAGGTTGAGCAGTTCTTC	CAWSVSELAGEVEQFF
-	TRBV27	TRBD1	TRBJ2-3	TGTGCCAGCAGTTCTTCAAGCAGGGGGCTTAGCACAGATACGCAGTATTTT	CASSSSSRGLSTDTQYF
-	TRBV7-8	TRBD2	TRBJ2-7	TGTGCCAGCAGCTCACGGACTAGCGGGAGTTACGAGCAGTACTTC	CASSSRTSGSYEQYF
-	TRBV9	-	TRBJ2-1	TGTGCCAGCAGCACCCTAGGGGGGAGGCCCTACAATGAGCAGTTCTTC	CASSTLGGRPYNEQFF
-	TRBV4-3	-	TRBJ2-2	TGCGCCAGCAGCTTGGACGTAACGAACACCGGGGAGCTGTTTTTT	CASSLDVTNTGELFF
-	TRBV30	TRBD2	TRBJ2-1	TGTGCCTGGACCTCTGGGGGACTAGCGGGAGTGAATGAGCAGTTCTTC	CAWTSGGLAGVNEQFF